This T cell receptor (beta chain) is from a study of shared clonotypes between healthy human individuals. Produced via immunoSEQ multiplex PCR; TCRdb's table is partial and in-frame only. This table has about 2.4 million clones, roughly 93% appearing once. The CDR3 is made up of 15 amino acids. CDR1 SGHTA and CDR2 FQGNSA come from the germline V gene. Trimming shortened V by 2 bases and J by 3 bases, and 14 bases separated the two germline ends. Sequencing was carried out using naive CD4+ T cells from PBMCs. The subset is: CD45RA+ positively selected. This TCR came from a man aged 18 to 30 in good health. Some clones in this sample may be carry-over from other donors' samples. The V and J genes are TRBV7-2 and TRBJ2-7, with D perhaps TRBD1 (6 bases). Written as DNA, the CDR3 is TGTGCCAGCAGCTTAACGGCAGGGGCGCTCTACGAGCAGTACTTC. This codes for CASSLTAGALYEQYF.